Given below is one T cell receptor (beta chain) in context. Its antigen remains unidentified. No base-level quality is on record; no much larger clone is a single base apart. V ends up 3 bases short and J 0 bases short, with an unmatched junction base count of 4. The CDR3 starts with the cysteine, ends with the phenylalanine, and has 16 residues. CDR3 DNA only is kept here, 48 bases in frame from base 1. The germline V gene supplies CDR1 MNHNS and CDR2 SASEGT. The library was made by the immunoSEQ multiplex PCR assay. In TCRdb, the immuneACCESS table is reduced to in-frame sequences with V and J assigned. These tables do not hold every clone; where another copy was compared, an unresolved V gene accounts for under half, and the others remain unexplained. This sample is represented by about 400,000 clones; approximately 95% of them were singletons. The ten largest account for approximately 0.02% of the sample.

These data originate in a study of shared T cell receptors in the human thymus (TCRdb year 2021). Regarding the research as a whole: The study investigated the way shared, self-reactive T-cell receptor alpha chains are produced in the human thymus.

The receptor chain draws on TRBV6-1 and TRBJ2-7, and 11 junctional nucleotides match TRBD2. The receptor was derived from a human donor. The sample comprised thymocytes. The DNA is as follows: TGTGCCAGCAGTGAGGGAACTAGCGGGAGCTCCTACGAGCAGTACTTC. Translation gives CASSEGTSGSSYEQYF.